This T cell receptor (beta chain) came from a study of T cell responses to AZD1222 COVID-19 vaccine (dated by TCRdb to about 2021). Study-wide context: TCR sequencing was performed for some 250 trial participants, of whom about 210 were given two doses of AZD1222 and about 25 were given two doses of MenACWY control vaccine. Trial participants were enrolled by age into 18-55, 56-69 and 70-plus year subgroups, with around 140, 26 and 57 TCR-sequenced participants respectively. General study outcomes and caveats: The 56-69-year group was small, and its depth increase did not reach significance, likely because of low power. Reportedly, almost half of the unique spike-specific TCRs recognized epitopes lying outside the regions that are mutated in the B.1.351 and B.1.1.7 variants. Participants were mostly white British, with more females than males. The authors suggested clonal diversity may have been underestimated. Because no day 14 peak-response samples were available, repertoires were characterized only after the peak T cell response. Conclusions about previously exposed vaccinees are limited, since just six AZD1222 recipients were seropositive for SARS-CoV-2 at baseline. After two AZD1222 doses, both the breadth and the depth of spike-specific TCRs were significantly higher than at day 0 and than in MenACWY recipients. The whole spike protein was spanned by vaccine-associated CD4 TCRs, and dominant responses were seen in regions 160-218 and 743-854.

The CDR3 regions of human TCRbeta chains were analyzed by immunosequencing. In the paper's pipeline: Repertoire TCRs were matched against a reference library of SARS-CoV-2-specific TCRs generated with the MIRA antigen-specificity platform. Breadth was defined as the fraction of unique TCRs that were SARS-CoV-2-associated. Depth was defined as the fraction of total T cells that were SARS-CoV-2-associated. Using the MIRA data, every spike-specific TCR was mapped to the spike region that the TCR reacted to and assigned to either a CD4 or a CD8 class. Log10-transformed breadth and depth values were compared by one-way ANOVA with Sidak's multiple comparisons tests. Not all clones reach the TCRdb copy of this immuneACCESS table, which keeps in-frame sequences only. Checked studies attribute under half of the gap to unresolved V genes and leave the rest unexplained. That table gives V, J and clone size, and the DNA gave D and trimming. In all, the sample holds some 190,000 clones, and nearly 95% of those were seen once. Around 1.9% of the sample is in the top ten clones.

In light of the paper, this sample's time point label describes: about 28 days (+/-7) after the second vaccine dose. Because spike-specific TCR depth and breadth did not differ between the two schedules, AZD1222 recipients who got a second dose at roughly 4 weeks were pooled with those who got a second dose at roughly 12 weeks. Vaccinee samples were obtained from the UK trials COV001 and COV002, which included a single-blind randomized controlled phase 2/3 trial of AZD1222 (ChAdOx1 nCoV-19) in healthy adults. For TCRbeta chain sequencing, PBMC samples were collected from trial participants at day 0 and at day 28 after the second dose. Inclusive of the bounding cysteine and phenylalanine, the CDR3 is 13 residues long. Left in the record is the CDR3 DNA by itself, 39 bases read in frame from the first base. Looking up the germline V gene yields CDR1 KGHDR and CDR2 SFDVKD. V lost 4 bases and J lost 7 bases; the stretch between them is 10 bases long.

About this clone itself: Its recognized antigen is unknown. Per-nucleotide qualities are absent, and no much larger clonotype sits a single base away.

The sequence was obtained from an adult who received the AZD1222 COVID-19 vaccine. Recombination linked TRBV24-1 to TRBJ2-1, and the D gene may be TRBD1, 6 bases matching. Sequenced material: peripheral blood, taken 28 days after the second AZD1222 dose. The CDR3 reads as follows: CATSEGGRNEQFF. The nucleotides read TGTGCCACCAGTGAAGGGGGTCGGAATGAGCAGTTCTTC.